This T cell receptor (beta chain) emerged from a study of T-cell memory formation after mild COVID-19. Points from the study as a whole: Mostly located in CM and EM were contracting CD4+ clones, with contracting CD8+ clones located in EMRA.

The CDR3 sequence is 16 residues long. Trimming took 5 bases from V and 0 from J; bases not matched to a gene: 7. Constant-segment-primed 5'RACE gave TCR alpha and TCR beta cDNA libraries with sample barcodes and UMIs. Each CDR3 protein gets one entry after TCRdb re-called the 5' RACE reads with MiXCR. This sample has 540,000 or so distinct CDR3 sequences, with just over 20% found just once. This clonotype was counted a few times. The antigen remains unidentified. This clonotype was sampled from an adult woman who had mild COVID-19 (a few samples of this study predate the infection). Cell type and time point are not known. This rearrangement joins TRBV12-3 or TRBV12-4 to TRBJ2-7, with 10 bases identical to TRBD1. Sequencing input: PBMCs or a T cell subset sorted from them (not recorded which). In nucleotides, the CDR3 is TGTGCCAGCAGTCCATGGGGGGACAGGGGCTCCTACGAGCAGTACTTC. Protein sequence: CASSPWGDRGSYEQYF.